This T cell receptor (beta chain) originates from a study of PD-L1 blockade in urothelial cancer. Pretreatment and on-treatment blood mononuclear cell samples were taken, totaling between 1 and 8 time points per patient. Germline-derived CDR1 and CDR2 are SGHNT and YENEEA. Germline trimming cut 5 bases from V and 5 bases from J; bases unmatched to any gene: 1. This CDR3 comprises 12 residues. Profiling relied on immunoSEQ multiplex PCR, and the TCRdb table lists in-frame clones only, not all of them. Altogether more than 40,000 clones are present, more than 75% being singletons, with the ten largest covering roughly 16%.

Specimen: PBMCs, collected around atezolizumab (anti-PD-L1) treatment. The V and J genes are TRBV11-3 and TRBJ1-2; 8 nucleotides match TRBD1. The receptor was derived from a man in his fifties or sixties with urothelial cancer. The CDR3 nucleotides are TGTGCCAGCAGCCGGACAGGGTATGGCTACACCTTC. This encodes CASSRTGYGYTF.